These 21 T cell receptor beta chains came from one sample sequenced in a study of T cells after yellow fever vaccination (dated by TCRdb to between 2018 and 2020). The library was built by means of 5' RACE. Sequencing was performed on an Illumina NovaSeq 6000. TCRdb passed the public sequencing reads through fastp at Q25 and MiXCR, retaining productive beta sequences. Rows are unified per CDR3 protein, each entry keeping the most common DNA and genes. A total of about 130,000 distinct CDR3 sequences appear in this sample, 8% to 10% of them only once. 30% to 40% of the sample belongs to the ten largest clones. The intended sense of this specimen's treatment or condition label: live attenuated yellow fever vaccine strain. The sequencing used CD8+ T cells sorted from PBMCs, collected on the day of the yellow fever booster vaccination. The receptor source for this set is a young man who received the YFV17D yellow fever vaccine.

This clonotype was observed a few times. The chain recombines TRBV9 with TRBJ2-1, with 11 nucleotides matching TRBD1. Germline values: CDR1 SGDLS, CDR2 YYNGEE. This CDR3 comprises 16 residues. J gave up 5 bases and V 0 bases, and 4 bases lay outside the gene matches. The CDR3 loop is CASSVASGQGDNEQFF. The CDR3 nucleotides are TGTGCCAGCAGCGTAGCTTCGGGACAGGGGGACAATGAGCAGTTCTTC. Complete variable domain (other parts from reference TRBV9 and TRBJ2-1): DSGVTQTPKHLITATGQRVTLRCSPRSGDLSVYWYQQSLDQGLQFLIQYYNGEERAKGNILERFSAQQFPDLHSELNLSSLELGDSALYFCASSVASGQGDNEQFFGPGTRLTVL.

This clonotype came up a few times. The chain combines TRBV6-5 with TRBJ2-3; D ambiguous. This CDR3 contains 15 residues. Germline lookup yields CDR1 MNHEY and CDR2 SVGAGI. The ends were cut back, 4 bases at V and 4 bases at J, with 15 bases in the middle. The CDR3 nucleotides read TGTGCCAGCAGTTGGTCCCCAACGAACCCAGATACGCAGTATTTT. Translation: CASSWSPTNPDTQYF.

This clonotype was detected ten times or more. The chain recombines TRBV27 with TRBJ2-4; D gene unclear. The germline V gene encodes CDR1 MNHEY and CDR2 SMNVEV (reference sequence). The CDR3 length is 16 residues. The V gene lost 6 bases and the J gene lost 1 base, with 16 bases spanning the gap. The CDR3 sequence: CASSRTTGTAKNIQYF. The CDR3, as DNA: TGTGCCAGCAGCAGAACAACCGGAACGGCCAAAAACATTCAGTACTTC.

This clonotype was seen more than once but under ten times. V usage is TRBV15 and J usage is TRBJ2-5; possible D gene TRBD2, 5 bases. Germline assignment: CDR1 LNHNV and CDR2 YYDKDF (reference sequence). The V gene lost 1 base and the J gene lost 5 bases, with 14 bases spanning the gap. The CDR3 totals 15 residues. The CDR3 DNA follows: TGTGCCACCAGCAGAGTAATCGGGGTCCGGGAGACCCAGTACTTC. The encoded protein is CATSRVIGVRETQYF.

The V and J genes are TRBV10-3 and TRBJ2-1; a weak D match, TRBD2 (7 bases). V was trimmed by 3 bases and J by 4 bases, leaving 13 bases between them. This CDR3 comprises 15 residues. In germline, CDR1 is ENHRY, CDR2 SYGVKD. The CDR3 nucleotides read TGTGCCATCAGTGATGGAGGGGGGGGTTACAATGAGCAGTTCTTC. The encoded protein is CAISDGGGGYNEQFF.

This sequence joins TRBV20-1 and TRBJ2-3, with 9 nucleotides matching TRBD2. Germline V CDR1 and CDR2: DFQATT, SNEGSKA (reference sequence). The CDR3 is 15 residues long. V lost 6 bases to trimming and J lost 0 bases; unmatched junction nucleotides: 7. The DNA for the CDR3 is TGCAGTGCCCCGACTACTAGCGGGAGCACAGATACGCAGTATTTT. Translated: CSAPTTSGSTDTQYF.

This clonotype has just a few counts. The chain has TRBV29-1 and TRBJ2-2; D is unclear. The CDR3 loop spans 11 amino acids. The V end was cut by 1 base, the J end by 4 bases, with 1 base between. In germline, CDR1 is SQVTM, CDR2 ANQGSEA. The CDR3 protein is CSVEVTGELFF. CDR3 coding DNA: TGCAGCGTTGAAGTCACCGGGGAGCTGTTTTTT.

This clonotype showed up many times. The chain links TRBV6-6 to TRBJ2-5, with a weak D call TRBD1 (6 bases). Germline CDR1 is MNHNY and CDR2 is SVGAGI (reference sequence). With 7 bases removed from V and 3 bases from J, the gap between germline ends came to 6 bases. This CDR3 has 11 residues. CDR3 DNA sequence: TGTGCCAGCAAGGGGGAAGAGACCCAGTACTTC. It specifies CASKGEETQYF.

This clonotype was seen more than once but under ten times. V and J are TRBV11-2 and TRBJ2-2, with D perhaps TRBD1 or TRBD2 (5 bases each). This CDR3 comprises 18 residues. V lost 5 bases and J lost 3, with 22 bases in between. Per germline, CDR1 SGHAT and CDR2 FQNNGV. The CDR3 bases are TGTGCCAGCAGCCTACACTCCTGGGGGAGCGGCTACACCGGGGAGCTGTTTTTT. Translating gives CASSLHSWGSGYTGELFF.

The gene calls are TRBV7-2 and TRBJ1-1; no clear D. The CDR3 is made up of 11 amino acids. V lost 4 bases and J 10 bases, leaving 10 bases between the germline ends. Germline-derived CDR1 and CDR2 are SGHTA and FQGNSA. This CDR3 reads CASSSEVGAFF. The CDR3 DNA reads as TGTGCCAGCAGCTCCGAGGTCGGAGCTTTCTTT.

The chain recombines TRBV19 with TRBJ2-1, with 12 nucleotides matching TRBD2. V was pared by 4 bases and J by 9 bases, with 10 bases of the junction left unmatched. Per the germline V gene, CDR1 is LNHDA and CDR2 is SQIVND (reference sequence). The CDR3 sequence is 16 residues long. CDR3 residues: CASSRLGLAGTFEQFF. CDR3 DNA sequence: TGTGCCAGTAGTAGACTCGGACTAGCGGGGACCTTTGAGCAGTTCTTC.

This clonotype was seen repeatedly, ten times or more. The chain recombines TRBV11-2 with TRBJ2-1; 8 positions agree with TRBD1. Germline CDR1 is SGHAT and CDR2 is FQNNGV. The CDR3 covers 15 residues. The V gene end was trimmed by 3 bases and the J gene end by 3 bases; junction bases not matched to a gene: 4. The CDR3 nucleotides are TGTGCCAGCAGCTTTGGACAGGGCCTCTACAATGAGCAGTTCTTC. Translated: CASSFGQGLYNEQFF.

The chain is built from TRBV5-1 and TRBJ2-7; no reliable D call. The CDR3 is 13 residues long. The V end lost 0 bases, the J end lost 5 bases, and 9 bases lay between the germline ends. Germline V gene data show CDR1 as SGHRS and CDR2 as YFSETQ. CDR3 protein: CASSLEQVHEQYF. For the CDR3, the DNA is TGCGCCAGCAGCTTGGAACAAGTCCACGAGCAGTACTTC.

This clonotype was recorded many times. CDR3 nucleotide sequence: TGCAGCGTTGAAGATGGAGGCGTCAACGAGCAGTACTTC. Protein sequence: CSVEDGGVNEQYF. The chain carries TRBV29-1 and TRBJ2-7, with a weak D call TRBD2 (5 bases). The CDR3 loop spans 13 amino acids. The germline gives CDR1 SQVTM, CDR2 ANQGSEA. V gave up 0 bases and J gave up 5 bases, with 11 bases separating them.

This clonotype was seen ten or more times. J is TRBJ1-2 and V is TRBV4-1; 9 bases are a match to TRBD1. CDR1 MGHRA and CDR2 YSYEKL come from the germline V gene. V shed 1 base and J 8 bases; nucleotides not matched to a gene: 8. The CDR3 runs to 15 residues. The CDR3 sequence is CASSQAGQGLFGYTF. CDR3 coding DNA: TGCGCCAGCAGCCAAGCGGGACAGGGATTGTTCGGCTACACCTTC.

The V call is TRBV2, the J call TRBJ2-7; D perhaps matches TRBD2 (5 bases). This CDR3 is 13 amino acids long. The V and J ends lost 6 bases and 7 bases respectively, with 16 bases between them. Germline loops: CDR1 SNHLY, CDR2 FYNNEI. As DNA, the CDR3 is TGTGCCAGCAGAGACCCGGGGTTTGGGGAGCAGTACTTC. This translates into CASRDPGFGEQYF.

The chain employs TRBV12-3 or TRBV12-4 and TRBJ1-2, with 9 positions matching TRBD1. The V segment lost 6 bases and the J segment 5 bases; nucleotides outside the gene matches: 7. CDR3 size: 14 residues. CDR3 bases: TGTGCCAGCAGGCCGGGACAGGGCCCTTATGGCTACACCTTC. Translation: CASRPGQGPYGYTF.

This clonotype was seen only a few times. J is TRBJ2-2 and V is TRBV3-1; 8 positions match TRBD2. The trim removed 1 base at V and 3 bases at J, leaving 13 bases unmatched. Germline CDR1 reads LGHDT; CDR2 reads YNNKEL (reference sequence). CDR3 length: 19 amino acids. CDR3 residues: CASSQGSSGPEKYTGELFF. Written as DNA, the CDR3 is TGTGCCAGCAGCCAAGGGTCTAGCGGGCCCGAGAAGTACACCGGGGAGCTGTTTTTT.

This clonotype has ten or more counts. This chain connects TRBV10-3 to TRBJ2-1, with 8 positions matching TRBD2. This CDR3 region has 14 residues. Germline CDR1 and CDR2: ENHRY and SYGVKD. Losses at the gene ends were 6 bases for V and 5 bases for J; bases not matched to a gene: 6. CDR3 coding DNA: TGTGCCATCAGCGTAGCGGGGCCACACAATGAGCAGTTCTTC. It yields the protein CAISVAGPHNEQFF.

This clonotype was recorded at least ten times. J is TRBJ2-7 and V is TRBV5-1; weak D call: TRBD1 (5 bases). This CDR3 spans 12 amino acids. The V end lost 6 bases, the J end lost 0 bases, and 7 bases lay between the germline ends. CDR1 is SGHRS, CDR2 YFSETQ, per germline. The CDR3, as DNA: TGCGCCAGCATAGGGGACTCCTACGAGCAGTACTTC. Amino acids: CASIGDSYEQYF. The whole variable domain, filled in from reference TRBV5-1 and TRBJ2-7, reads KAGVTQTPRYLIKTRGQQVTLSCSPISGHRSVSWYQQTPGQGLQFLFEYFSETQRNKGNFPGRFSGRQFSNSRSEMNVSTLELGDSALYLCASIGDSYEQYFGPGTRLTVT.

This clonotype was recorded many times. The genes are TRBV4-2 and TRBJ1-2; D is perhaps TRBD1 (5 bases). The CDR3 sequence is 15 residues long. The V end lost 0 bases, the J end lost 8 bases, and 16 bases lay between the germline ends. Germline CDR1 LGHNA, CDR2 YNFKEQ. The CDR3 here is CASSQDRQGLGGYTF. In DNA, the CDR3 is TGTGCCAGCAGCCAAGATCGTCAGGGCCTCGGGGGCTACACCTTC.